A single sample is the source of the 21 T cell receptor beta chains below, sequenced in a study of T cells in Graves' hyperthyroidism and ophthalmopathy. The source material, RNA transcripts, was used to amplify TCR beta CDR3 regions. Researchers ran a first-round RT-PCR on the TCR CDR3 using the HTBI primer set. TCRdb used MiXCR to reprocess the multiplex PCR reads, holding one entry per CDR3 protein. The data hold over 350,000 distinct CDR3 sequences, with about a fifth observed a single time. The sequenced material came from blood. Every receptor here comes from a man aged 18-30 years with Graves' ophthalmopathy.

Ten or more counts support this clonotype. The chain carries TRBV7-9 and TRBJ1-1; 8 bases match TRBD1. V was clipped by 8 bases and J by 0 bases; unmatched bases: 5. The CDR3 is 14 amino acids. Germline V gene sequence: CDR1 SEHNR, CDR2 FQNEAQ (reference sequence). In nucleotides, the CDR3 is TGTGCCAGCGGGACAGGAGAGATGAACACTGAAGCTTTCTTT. It encodes CASGTGEMNTEAFF.

This clonotype occurred once. The chain has TRBV19 and TRBJ2-3; D is ambiguous. Germline V lookup: CDR1 LNHDA, CDR2 SQIVND (reference sequence). There are 13 residues in the CDR3. The V end was cut by 10 bases, the J end by 5 bases, with 16 bases between. This CDR3 reads CATALSRRDTQYF. The CDR3 region has the DNA TGTGCCACCGCGTTGAGCCGGAGAGATACGCAGTATTTT. The full variable domain, rest sourced from reference TRBV19 and TRBJ2-3, is DGGITQSPKYLFRKEGQNVTLSCEQNLNHDAMYWYRQDPGQGLRLIYYSQIVNDFQKGDIAEGYSVSREKKESFPLTVTSAQKNPTAFYLCATALSRRDTQYFGPGTRLTVL.

This clonotype was detected ten times or more. The chain carries TRBV27 and TRBJ2-7; D possibly corresponds to TRBD2 (6 bases). V shed 5 bases and J shed 3 bases, with 17 bases lying between them. The V gene's germline CDR1 is MNHEY and CDR2 SMNVEV (reference sequence). The length of the CDR3 is 15 residues. DNA for the CDR3: TGTGCCAGCAGTCCCGGCCAGAGGAGGGGCTACGAGCAGTACTTC. It translates to CASSPGQRRGYEQYF.

As for this clonotype: The junction and the germline gene differ at one end; a read error may be behind it. The V and J genes are TRBV18 and TRBJ2-5, with D possibly matching TRBD2 (5 bases). CDR3 length equals 12 residues. From germline, CDR1 is KGHSH and CDR2 LQKENI. CDR3 DNA: TGTGCCAGCTCATCACCGGGCGGGTGGAAGTACTTC. Protein: CASSSPGGWKYF. Together with reference TRBV18 and TRBJ2-5, the CDR3 gives the full variable domain: NAGVMQNPRHLVRRRGQEARLRCSPMKGHSHVYWYRQLPEEGLKFMVYLQKENIIDESGMPKERFSAEFPKEGPSILRIQQVVRGDSAAYFCASSSPGGWKYFGPGTRLLVL.

The chain recombines TRBV9 with TRBJ2-1, with D maybe TRBD2 (5 bases). V gave up 0 bases and J gave up 4 bases, with 14 bases separating them. This CDR3 region has 16 residues. Germline-derived CDR1 and CDR2 are SGDLS and YYNGEE. The CDR3 region is CASSVGDSAVYNEQFF. CDR3 nucleotides: TGTGCCAGCAGCGTAGGGGATAGCGCGGTGTACAATGAGCAGTTCTTC.

The CDR3 is CASSLVPPGGTFTDTQYF. The CDR3 bases are TGTGCCAGCAGCTTAGTCCCCCCTGGGGGGACTTTCACAGATACGCAGTATTTT. The V gene is TRBV7-8, the J gene TRBJ2-3, with D possibly matching TRBD2 (6 bases). The CDR3 has 18 residues. V was pared by 1 base and J by 2 bases, with 19 bases between. The germline V gene encodes CDR1 SGHVS and CDR2 FQNEAQ. The full variable domain, its missing parts supplied by reference TRBV7-8 and TRBJ2-3, is GAGVSQSPRYKVAKRGQDVALRCDPISGHVSLFWYQQALGQGPEFLTYFQNEAQLDKSGLPSDRFFAERPEGSVSTLKIQRTQQEDSAVYLCASSLVPPGGTFTDTQYFGPGTRLTVL.

The chain carries TRBV9 and TRBJ2-7; 10 bases are a match to TRBD1. Germline trimming cut 0 bases from V and 5 bases from J; bases unmatched to any gene: 11. The CDR3 has 17 residues. Germline CDR1 SGDLS, CDR2 YYNGEE. This CDR3 reads CASSVGWTGTGVDEQYF. CDR3 DNA sequence: TGTGCCAGCAGCGTAGGATGGACGGGGACAGGGGTGGACGAGCAGTACTTC. The full variable domain, with the rest looked up from reference TRBV9 and TRBJ2-7, is DSGVTQTPKHLITATGQRVTLRCSPRSGDLSVYWYQQSLDQGLQFLIQYYNGEERAKGNILERFSAQQFPDLHSELNLSSLELGDSALYFCASSVGWTGTGVDEQYFGPGTRLTVT.

This sequence joins TRBV6-1 and TRBJ2-2; no clear D gene. This CDR3 region has 12 residues. Germline assignment: CDR1 MNHNS and CDR2 SASEGT. V lost 6 bases to trimming and J lost 3 bases, with 5 bases between them. CDR3 bases: TGTGCCAGCAGCGGATACACCGGGGAGCTGTTTTTT. It codes for CASSGYTGELFF.

The table lists this clonotype with many counts. J is TRBJ1-1 and V is TRBV18; D not resolved. The CDR3 is 12 amino acids. Germline V CDR1 and CDR2: KGHSH, LQKENI. V lost 6 bases and J 2 bases, leaving 7 bases between the germline ends. The DNA of the CDR3 is TGTGCCAGCTCGCAAGTTAACACTGAAGCTTTCTTT. It codes for CASSQVNTEAFF.

This clonotype appeared a few times. This rearrangement joins TRBV20-1 to TRBJ1-6; the D gene is possibly TRBD1 (5 bases). The CDR3 is 14 residues long. The V end lost 5 bases, the J end lost 7 bases, and 15 bases lay between the germline ends. Germline CDR1 reads DFQATT; CDR2 reads SNEGSKA (reference sequence). The CDR3 protein is CSARDGGGNSPLHF. CDR3 DNA sequence: TGCAGTGCTCGGGACGGAGGCGGAAATTCACCCCTCCACTTT.

In this sample, this clonotype turned up once. The rearrangement links TRBV7-8 to TRBJ2-3; 12 bases map to TRBD1. The V gene end was trimmed by 0 bases and the J gene end by 6 bases; junction bases not matched to a gene: 7. Germline values: CDR1 SGHVS, CDR2 FQNEAQ. CDR3 length: 17 residues. The CDR3 region has the DNA TGTGCCAGCAGCTTAGCCCTAGGGACAGGGGGCGCGGATACGCAGTATTTT. Its protein is CASSLALGTGGADTQYF.

This clonotype was picked up a small number of times. The V gene is TRBV20-1, the J gene TRBJ2-1, with 7 bases lining up with TRBD2. The germline V gene encodes CDR1 DFQATT and CDR2 SNEGSKA (reference sequence). The CDR3 loop spans 16 amino acids. With 0 bases clipped from V and 9 bases from J, the junction kept 14 bases outside the gene matches. This CDR3 is CSARDLLAPRIGEQFF. In DNA, the CDR3 is TGCAGTGCTAGAGACCTACTAGCGCCGAGGATAGGTGAGCAGTTCTTC.

This clonotype was seen a handful of times. This sequence joins TRBV3-1 and TRBJ2-3; 8 bases match TRBD2. This CDR3 is 15 amino acids long. Germline V CDR1 and CDR2: LGHDT, YNNKEL (reference sequence). Trimming cost V 7 bases and J 2 bases; bases outside gene matches: 8. The CDR3 loop reads CASNPGLAPTDTQYF. The CDR3 coding sequence is TGTGCCAGCAACCCCGGACTAGCCCCCACAGATACGCAGTATTTT.

As for this clonotype: The germline gene is not matched at one end of the junction; a read error may be the cause. The chain joins TRBV28 to TRBJ2-5; possibly TRBD1 for D (5 bases). This CDR3 is built from 15 residues. The germline V gene encodes CDR1 MDHEN and CDR2 SYDVKM. The CDR3 loop reads CATSRSQGGAETQYF. The CDR3, as DNA: TGTGCCACCAGTCGATCGCAGGGTGGGGCAGAGACCCAGTACTTC.

This clonotype came up a few times. This chain connects TRBV24-1 to TRBJ2-1; perhaps TRBD2 as D (5 bases). The CDR3 extends over 15 amino acids. The germline gives CDR1 KGHDR, CDR2 SFDVKD. The germline V and J ends were trimmed by 2 bases and 8 bases, with 15 bases remaining between them. This chain's CDR3 is CATSDSPTSSYEQFF. For the CDR3, the DNA is TGTGCCACCAGTGATTCCCCCACTAGTAGTTATGAGCAGTTCTTC.

This clonotype was detected many times. The chain uses TRBV11-2 and TRBJ2-1; 15 nucleotides align to TRBD2. The CDR3 has 15 amino acids. Germline V gene lookup returns CDR1 SGHAT and CDR2 FQNNGV. The trim removed 5 bases at V and 10 bases at J, leaving 6 bases unmatched. CDR3 coding DNA: TGTGCCAGCAGCATCGGGACTAGCGGGGGGAACGAGCAGTTCTTC. Its protein product is CASSIGTSGGNEQFF. The variable domain in full, with the rest retrieved from reference TRBV11-2 and TRBJ2-1, is EAGVAQSPRYKIIEKRQSVAFWCNPISGHATLYWYQQILGQGPKLLIQFQNNGVVDDSQLPKDRFSAERLKGVDSTLKIQPAKLEDSAVYLCASSIGTSGGNEQFFGPGTRLTVL.

At least ten counts were recorded for this clonotype. The CDR3 loop is CSAREINQPQHF. CDR3 in DNA: TGCAGTGCTAGGGAAATAAATCAGCCCCAGCATTTT. The chain carries TRBV20-1 and TRBJ1-5; D not certain. The CDR3 extends over 12 amino acids. Germline V gives CDR1 DFQATT, CDR2 SNEGSKA (reference sequence). V lost 3 bases to trimming and J lost 4 bases, with 7 bases between them.

Only a few counts were recorded for this clonotype. The chain joins TRBV5-1 to TRBJ2-5, with TRBD2 matching over 8 bases. The CDR3 covers 16 residues. Germline V gene data show CDR1 as SGHRS and CDR2 as YFSETQ. V lost 0 bases to trimming and J lost 1 base; unmatched junction nucleotides: 5. CDR3 coding DNA: TGCGCCAGCAGCTTGGGATATAGCGGGGTCCAAGAGACCCAGTACTTC. Amino acids: CASSLGYSGVQETQYF.

Here the CDR3 DNA reads TGTGCCAGCAGAGCCTTGTCAGTTTCGCCAGATACGCAGTATTTT. Translation: CASRALSVSPDTQYF. The chain employs TRBV6-1 and TRBJ2-3; no firm D call. The V end lost 6 bases, the J end lost 4 bases, and 17 bases lay between the germline ends. CDR3 size: 15 residues. Germline CDR1 reads MNHNS; CDR2 reads SASEGT.

This clonotype occurred many times. V is TRBV18 and J is TRBJ1-6; no firm D call. The V gene's germline CDR1 is KGHSH and CDR2 LQKENI. The CDR3 extends over 16 amino acids. The V end was cut by 2 bases, the J end by 0 bases, with 8 bases between. The DNA of the CDR3 is TGTGCCAGCTCACCAGGCGGAGGCTCCTATAATTCACCCCTCCACTTT. Translating gives CASSPGGGSYNSPLHF.

This chain joins TRBV9 and TRBJ2-6, with D tentatively TRBD1 or TRBD2 (5 bases each). CDR3 length: 13 residues. Germline CDR1 reads SGDLS; CDR2 reads YYNGEE. V lost 2 bases and J lost 13, with 13 bases in between. The CDR3 loop reads CASSVGTQGVLTF. The CDR3 DNA sequence: TGTGCCAGCAGCGTCGGGACCCAGGGTGTCCTGACTTTC.